These T cell receptor beta chains were read from a single sample in a study of vaccination effects on CD4 cells after COVID-19. Here immunoSEQ multiplex PCR was the method, and the copy in TCRdb shows in-frame clones only, minus some. The sample lists about 26,000 clones; 60% to 80% were seen once. Their specific antigens are unknown. Material: CD4+ T cells from PBMCs cultured with SARS-CoV-2 spike peptides, obtained after COVID-19 vaccination. All receptors come from a human donor who received a COVID-19 vaccine. Some clones in this sample may be carry-over from other donors' samples. The conserved cysteine and the conserved F or W are not part of the CDR3 here.

TRBJ1-4	TRBV12-3/TRBV12-4	ASSLGETGKLF
TRBJ1-1	TRBV2	ASSQELGAEAF
TRBJ1-2	TRBV11-1	ASSSRTASGYT
TRBJ1-1	TRBV7-3	ASSYGQGTEAF
TRBJ1-6	TRBV5-1	ASSLGQRDSPLH
TRBJ2-5	TRBV5-1	ASSLLATEETQY
TRBJ2-1	TRBV6-6	ASSEQGRQF
TRBJ2-3	TRBV19	ASKTSLTTDTQY
TRBJ2-3	TRBV11-2	ASSAGGGGTDTQY
TRBJ2-3	TRBV7-9	ASTPGGTDTQY
TRBJ2-1	TRBV5-1	ASSLALAGGNEQF